One sample yielded the 32 T cell receptor beta chains listed below, sequenced in a study of beta chain features in type 1 diabetes. All of the isolated RNA was reverse transcribed, so expressed TCRB transcripts were sequenced. The assay was immunoSEQ multiplex PCR, and TCRdb's table has in-frame clones only and misses some. The table has about 620,000 clones, around 16% seen once; the top ten hold 0.07% to 0.095%. Sequencing was done on a sample of naive CD4+ T cells from blood. Receptors were obtained from a man between 18 and 35 years old in good health.

This clone was recorded once. The chain couples TRBV7-2 to TRBJ1-5, with 7 bases that match TRBD1. There are 16 residues in the CDR3. Germline V CDR1 and CDR2: SGHTA, FQGNSA. Trimming took 1 base from V and 4 from J; bases not matched to a gene: 7. CDR3 loop: CASSLVGRGRNQPQHF. The DNA of the CDR3 is TGTGCCAGCAGCTTAGTGGGCAGGGGGAGGAATCAGCCCCAGCATTTT.

The rearrangement uses TRBV5-6 and TRBJ1-3, with no clear D. The CDR3 runs to 15 residues. Between the trimmed V and J ends, which lost 0 bases and 0 bases, there was a span of 7 bases. CDR1 and CDR2 (germline): SGHDT, YYEEEE. CDR3 nucleotide sequence: TGTGCCAGCAGCTTGGCAGTAGCCTCTGGAAACACCATATATTTT. It yields the protein CASSLAVASGNTIYF.

This CDR3 reads CSARERGEAFF. The CDR3 DNA reads as TGCAGTGCTAGAGAACGTGGGGAAGCTTTCTTT. The chain links TRBV20-1 to TRBJ1-1, with no clear D. The ends were cut back, 0 bases at V and 8 bases at J, with 7 bases in the middle. The germline CDR1 and CDR2 sequences are DFQATT and SNEGSKA (reference sequence). The CDR3 sequence is 11 residues long.

The chain employs TRBV30 and TRBJ2-5, with D unresolved. Trimming took off 3 bases at V and 5 bases at J, with 13 bases between the two ends. Germline loops: CDR1 GTSNPN, CDR2 SVGIG (reference sequence). This CDR3 has 13 amino acids. Written as DNA, the CDR3 is TGTGCCTGGAGCGGCGGTGGGGTGGAGACCCAGTACTTC. It is translated as CAWSGGGVETQYF.

This clone was recorded a few times. V gene TRBV9 combines with J gene TRBJ2-2; D is undetermined. Trimming removed 0 bases from V and 3 bases from J, with 12 bases in between. This CDR3 region has 16 residues. Germline V gives CDR1 SGDLS, CDR2 YYNGEE. CDR3 DNA: TGTGCCAGCAGCGTAGTCCCGATGAAATACACCGGGGAGCTGTTTTTT. Translated: CASSVVPMKYTGELFF.

A few counts support this clone. The chain links TRBV4-1 to TRBJ1-1; D gene ambiguous. The germline V and J ends were trimmed by 0 bases and 4 bases, with 15 bases remaining between them. Germline CDR1 is MGHRA and CDR2 is YSYEKL. The CDR3 has 16 amino acids. The CDR3 loop reads CASSQDSSLRSTEAFF. The CDR3, as DNA: TGCGCCAGCAGCCAAGATTCTAGCCTCAGAAGCACTGAAGCTTTCTTT.

This chain connects TRBV5-1 to TRBJ2-3; D gene ambiguous. Trimming removed 6 bases from V and 2 bases from J, with 10 bases in between. CDR3 size: 13 residues. CDR1 SGHRS and CDR2 YFSETQ come from the germline V gene. The CDR3 nucleotides are TGCGCCAGCACTCTAGGCGACACAGATACGCAGTATTTT. This translates into CASTLGDTDTQYF.

The table lists this clone with a few counts. This sequence joins TRBV9 and TRBJ2-5; 7 bases are a match to TRBD2. Germline V lookup: CDR1 SGDLS, CDR2 YYNGEE. V was pared by 0 bases and J by 2 bases, with 10 bases of the junction left unmatched. CDR3 length: 17 amino acids. CDR3 amino acids: CASSVAGGGLGQETQYF. CDR3 sequence (DNA): TGTGCCAGCAGCGTAGCGGGAGGCGGTTTGGGACAAGAGACCCAGTACTTC.

This clone was seen a few times. This rearrangement joins TRBV4-3 to TRBJ1-2, with TRBD1 matching over 10 bases. J gave up 8 bases and V 5 bases, and 29 bases lay outside the gene matches. The CDR3 contains 21 residues. Germline V gene data show CDR1 as LGHNA and CDR2 as YSLEER. The CDR3 sequence: CASSYRWREPGQGRGYKGYTF. Here the CDR3 DNA reads TGCGCCAGCAGCTACCGATGGAGGGAACCGGGACAGGGGCGCGGGTATAAGGGCTACACCTTC.

Here the CDR3 reads CASTLRSGQETQYF. CDR3 nucleotide sequence: TGTGCCAGCACGTTGAGGTCCGGGCAAGAGACCCAGTACTTC. The V call is TRBV5-6, the J call TRBJ2-5; D is uncertain. Trimming cost V 6 bases and J 2 bases, with 14 bases left between them. The CDR3 has 14 residues. Germline loops: CDR1 SGHDT, CDR2 YYEEEE.

The J gene is TRBJ1-2, the V gene TRBV18, with D perhaps matching TRBD1 (5 bases). Trimming shortened V by 3 bases and J by 4 bases, and 21 bases separated the two germline ends. CDR1 is KGHSH, CDR2 LQKENI, per germline. The CDR3 loop spans 17 amino acids. The CDR3 loop is CASSPPYRVRGGYGYTF. The CDR3 DNA sequence: TGTGCCAGCTCACCCCCTTATCGGGTAAGGGGAGGCTATGGCTACACCTTC.

This clone was seen only a few times. The chain links TRBV7-2 to TRBJ2-5; no firm D call. Between the trimmed V and J ends, which lost 5 bases and 1 base, there was a span of 8 bases. The CDR3 extends over 13 amino acids. The germline V gene encodes CDR1 SGHTA and CDR2 FQGNSA. The CDR3 is CASSPWTQETQYF. CDR3 bases: TGTGCCAGCAGCCCTTGGACCCAAGAGACCCAGTACTTC.

With regard to this clone: Other DNA sequences from this sample encode an identical CDR3 as well. V usage is TRBV29-1 and J usage is TRBJ1-1; D is possibly TRBD1 (6 bases). CDR3 size: 11 residues. Per the germline V gene, CDR1 is SQVTM and CDR2 is ANQGSEA. V lost 5 bases, J lost 4 bases, and 8 bases lay in between. This chain's CDR3 is CSVRGGTEAFF. The CDR3, as DNA: TGCAGCGTTAGAGGGGGCACTGAAGCTTTCTTT.

The chain couples TRBV7-3 to TRBJ2-5; D not resolved. The CDR3 covers 13 residues. CDR1 and CDR2 from the germline V gene are SGHTA and FQGTGA. Trimming took off 2 bases at V and 2 bases at J, with 6 bases between the two ends. CDR3 protein: CASSLGWQETQYF. In DNA, the CDR3 is TGTGCCAGCAGCTTAGGTTGGCAAGAGACCCAGTACTTC.

This clone was observed a handful of times. J is TRBJ1-2 and V is TRBV19; a weak D match, TRBD1 (5 bases). CDR3 length equals 15 residues. Trimming cost V 7 bases and J 6 bases, with 21 bases left between them. The germline V gene has CDR1 LNHDA and CDR2 SQIVND (reference sequence). CDR3 sequence: CASKGMARAKNGYTF. CDR3 nucleotides: TGTGCCAGTAAAGGTATGGCCAGGGCGAAAAATGGCTACACCTTC.

The chain combines TRBV27 with TRBJ2-2; D is uncertain. The CDR3 has 15 amino acids. V was clipped by 5 bases and J by 3 bases, with 13 bases between them. CDR1 MNHEY and CDR2 SMNVEV come from the germline V gene (reference sequence). This CDR3 is CASSLGRTYTGELFF. The CDR3 region has the DNA TGTGCCAGCAGTCTCGGACGGACCTACACCGGGGAGCTGTTTTTT.

The chain has TRBV25-1 and TRBJ2-3; TRBD2 aligns across 12 bases. V dropped 6 bases and J dropped 7; count of bases not matched to a gene: 5. The CDR3 spans 14 residues. The germline gives CDR1 MGHDK, CDR2 SYGVNS. The CDR3 nucleotides are TGTGCCAGCAGCCTAGCGGGAGGGCCAAATACGCAGTATTTT. Encoded protein: CASSLAGGPNTQYF.

The rearrangement links TRBV11-3 to TRBJ2-5; D ambiguous. This CDR3 region has 15 residues. V dropped 5 bases and J dropped 1 base, with 14 bases sitting between them. Germline-derived CDR1 and CDR2 are SGHNT and YENEEA. The CDR3 bases are TGTGCCAGCAGCCCTGGACGGACCCTCCAAGAGACCCAGTACTTC. Amino acid sequence: CASSPGRTLQETQYF.

The rearrangement uses TRBV27 and TRBJ2-7, with 14 positions matching TRBD2. The V segment lost 4 bases and the J segment 2 bases; nucleotides outside the gene matches: 13. CDR1 is MNHEY and CDR2 is SMNVEV in the germline V gene (reference sequence). The CDR3 has 19 residues. For the CDR3, the DNA is TGTGCCAGCAGTTCTCGGACTAGCGGGAGGTTCCCATCTCCCTACGAGCAGTACTTC. Amino acids: CASSSRTSGRFPSPYEQYF.

This clone was seen more than once but under ten times. CDR3 nucleotides: TGTGCCAGCAGCTCTACTGACAGGGAGACTGGCGAGCAGTACTTC. Protein sequence: CASSSTDRETGEQYF. The chain carries TRBV13 and TRBJ2-7; TRBD1 matches 7 bases. Germline V gene sequence: CDR1 PRHDT, CDR2 FYEKMQ (reference sequence). The CDR3 runs 15 residues. The trim removed 4 bases at V and 6 bases at J, leaving 12 bases unmatched.

This clone has more than one count but fewer than ten. V and J are TRBV7-9 and TRBJ2-2, with 8 nucleotides matching TRBD1. Losses at the gene ends were 5 bases for V and 6 bases for J; bases not matched to a gene: 2. The CDR3 covers 13 residues. Germline V lookup: CDR1 SEHNR, CDR2 FQNEAQ (reference sequence). CDR3 protein: CASSTRGPGELFF. CDR3 nucleotides: TGTGCCAGCAGCACCAGGGGGCCCGGGGAGCTGTTTTTT.

This chain links TRBV28 with TRBJ1-1; TRBD1 matches at 8 bases. The J segment lost 1 base and the V segment lost 10 bases, leaving 5 bases of the junction unmatched. Germline V gene data show CDR1 as MDHEN and CDR2 as SYDVKM. The CDR3 has 13 amino acids. CDR3 protein: CAIRQGTNTEAFF. CDR3 nucleotide sequence: TGTGCCATCCGACAGGGGACGAACACTGAAGCTTTCTTT.

This chain links TRBV30 with TRBJ2-2; D is possibly TRBD1 (7 bases). This CDR3 region has 14 residues. CDR1 and CDR2 from the germline V gene are GTSNPN and SVGIG (reference sequence). Trimming removed 2 bases from V and 5 bases from J, with 12 bases in between. CDR3 sequence: CAWSLPGGTGELFF. CDR3 DNA: TGTGCCTGGAGTCTTCCAGGGGGGACCGGGGAGCTGTTTTTT.

This clone was detected only a few times. The chain employs TRBV28 and TRBJ2-2, with 12 bases identical to TRBD1. J gave up 4 bases and V 7 bases, and 13 bases lay outside the gene matches. CDR1 is MDHEN, CDR2 SYDVKM, per germline. This CDR3 region has 18 residues. The CDR3 DNA is TGTGCCAGCAACCCGGCGGGGCGGGACAGGGGGCTCACCGGGGAGCTGTTTTTT. Protein sequence: CASNPAGRDRGLTGELFF.

This clone was found a few times. The J gene is TRBJ1-3, the V gene TRBV5-4; D unresolved. This CDR3 is 14 amino acids long. Germline V gene lookup returns CDR1 SGHNT and CDR2 YYREEE (reference sequence). With 4 bases removed from V and 0 bases from J, the gap between germline ends came to 8 bases. CDR3 sequence: CASSLEGSGNTIYF. The DNA for the CDR3 is TGTGCCAGCAGCCTAGAGGGCTCTGGAAACACCATATATTTT.

This clone was recorded a few times. V is TRBV21-1 and J is TRBJ1-1. TRBV21-1 is termed a pseudogene. The CDR3 consists of 14 residues. The CDR3 here is CASSETGGYTEAFF. DNA for the CDR3: TGTGCCAGCAGCGAAACCGGCGGGTACACTGAAGCTTTCTTT.

V is TRBV5-1 and J is TRBJ2-7; 11 bases match TRBD2. The J segment lost 7 bases and the V segment lost 4 bases, leaving 10 bases of the junction unmatched. Germline lookup yields CDR1 SGHRS and CDR2 YFSETQ. This CDR3 comprises 15 residues. Here the CDR3 DNA reads TGCGCCAGCAGCGCCCGACTAGCGGGAATGGGGGAGCAGTACTTC. It codes for CASSARLAGMGEQYF.

CDR3 DNA: TGTGCCAGCAGTAAATCCGGGACAGGGAGATCGGGAGAGACCCAGTACTTC. This encodes CASSKSGTGRSGETQYF. The chain links TRBV5-4 to TRBJ2-5, with TRBD1 matching 9 bases. V was clipped by 5 bases and J by 4 bases; unmatched bases: 15. The CDR3 covers 17 residues. In germline, CDR1 is SGHNT, CDR2 YYREEE (reference sequence). The entire variable domain, with the rest obtained from reference TRBV5-4 and TRBJ2-5, is as follows: ETGVTQSPTHLIKTRGQQVTLRCSSQSGHNTVSWYQQALGQGPQFIFQYYREEENGRGNFPPRFSGLQFPNYSSELNVNALELDDSALYLCASSKSGTGRSGETQYFGPGTRLLVL.

In its sample, this clone was seen a few times. The chain joins TRBV5-1 to TRBJ2-5; D perhaps matches TRBD2 (6 bases). Trimming shortened V by 1 base and J by 4 bases, and 11 bases separated the two germline ends. Per germline, CDR1 SGHRS and CDR2 YFSETQ. This CDR3 is built from 14 residues. The CDR3 region has the DNA TGCGCCAGCAGCTTGTCGGCGGGGCCAGAGACCCAGTACTTC. This translates into CASSLSAGPETQYF.

The J gene is TRBJ2-7, the V gene TRBV28; no reliable D call. Per germline, CDR1 MDHEN and CDR2 SYDVKM. The V end was cut by 8 bases, the J end by 3 bases, with 8 bases between. CDR3 length equals 11 residues. The CDR3 DNA reads TGTGCCAGCGGCTGGATCTACGAGCAGTACTTC. Residues: CASGWIYEQYF.

The V call is TRBV19, the J call TRBJ2-1, with 7 bases identical to TRBD1. This CDR3 contains 15 residues. The junction had 10 bases not matched to a gene; V was cut back by 5 bases and J by 6 bases. Germline CDR1 is LNHDA and CDR2 is SQIVND (reference sequence). CDR3 in DNA: TGTGCCAGTAGTTCGTATTCAACAGGGGTCAATGAGCAGTTCTTC. This codes for CASSSYSTGVNEQFF.

About this clone: This sample includes further DNA sequences coding for the same CDR3. The chain uses TRBV5-1 and TRBJ1-5; the D gene is possibly TRBD1 (5 bases). Looked up from germline, CDR1 is SGHRS and CDR2 is YFSETQ. This CDR3 is built from 14 residues. V dropped 0 bases and J dropped 2 bases, with 6 bases sitting between them. The CDR3 protein is CASSLGGGNQPQHF. DNA of the CDR3: TGCGCCAGCAGCTTGGGAGGGGGCAATCAGCCCCAGCATTTT.